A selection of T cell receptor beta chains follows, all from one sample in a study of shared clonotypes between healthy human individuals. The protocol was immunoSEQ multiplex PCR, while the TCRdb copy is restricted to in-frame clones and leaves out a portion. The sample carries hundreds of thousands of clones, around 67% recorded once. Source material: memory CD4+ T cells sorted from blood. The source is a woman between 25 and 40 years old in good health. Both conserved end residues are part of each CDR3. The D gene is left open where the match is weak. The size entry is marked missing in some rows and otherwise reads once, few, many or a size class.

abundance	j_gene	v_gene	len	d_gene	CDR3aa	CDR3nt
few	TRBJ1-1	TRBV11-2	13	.	CASSLGTNTEAFF	TGTGCCAGCAGCTTAGGCACGAACACTGAAGCTTTCTTT
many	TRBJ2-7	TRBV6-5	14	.	CASSHGLRSYEQYF	TGTGCCAGCAGCCACGGACTCCGCTCCTACGAGCAGTACTTC
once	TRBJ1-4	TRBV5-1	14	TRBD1	CASSPQGAWEKLFF	TGCGCCAGCAGCCCACAGGGGGCATGGGAAAAACTGTTTTTT
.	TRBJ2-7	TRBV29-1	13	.	CSILGTLPYEQYF	TGCAGTATTCTGGGGACCCTACCCTACGAGCAGTACTTC
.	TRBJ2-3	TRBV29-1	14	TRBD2	CSVSSGRTSDTQYF	TGCAGCGTCTCTAGCGGGAGAACGTCGGATACGCAGTATTTT
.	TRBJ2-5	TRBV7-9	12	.	CASSLVGETQYF	TGTGCCAGCAGCTTAGTAGGGGAGACCCAGTACTTC
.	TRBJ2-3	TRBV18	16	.	CASSPSGTGIADTQYF	TGTGCCAGCTCACCTAGCGGAACGGGAATCGCAGATACGCAGTATTTT
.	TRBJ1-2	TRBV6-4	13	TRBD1	CATRQGGGYGYTF	TGTGCCACAAGACAGGGAGGAGGGTATGGCTACACCTTC
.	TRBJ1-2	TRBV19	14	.	CASSSQLPREGYTF	TGTGCCAGTAGTTCACAGCTTCCCCGGGAAGGCTACACCTTC
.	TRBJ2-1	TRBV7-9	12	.	CASSLEGLEQFF	TGTGCCAGCAGCTTAGAGGGTCTTGAGCAGTTCTTC
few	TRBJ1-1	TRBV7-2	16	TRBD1	CASSFKSVYRGDRAFF	TGTGCCAGCAGCTTTAAGTCGGTTTACAGGGGGGATCGAGCTTTCTTT
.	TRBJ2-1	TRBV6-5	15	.	CASSLHLAVSDEQFF	TGTGCCAGCAGCCTCCACCTAGCCGTATCCGATGAGCAGTTCTTC
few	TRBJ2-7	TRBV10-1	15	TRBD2	CATGTSGSNAHEQYF	TGCGCAACCGGGACTAGCGGGAGTAACGCCCACGAGCAGTACTTC
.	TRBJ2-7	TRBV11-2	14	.	CASSLGQVVYEQYF	TGTGCCAGCAGCTTAGGACAGGTTGTCTACGAGCAGTACTTC
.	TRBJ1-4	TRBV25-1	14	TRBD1	CASRNKGAREKLFF	TGTGCCAGCAGGAATAAGGGGGCGCGAGAAAAACTGTTTTTT
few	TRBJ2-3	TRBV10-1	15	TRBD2	CASSGTSGRSDTQYF	TGCGCCAGCAGTGGGACTAGCGGGAGGTCAGATACGCAGTATTTT
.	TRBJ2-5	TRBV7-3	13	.	CASSLNRQETQYF	TGTGCCAGCAGCTTAAACAGGCAAGAGACCCAGTACTTC
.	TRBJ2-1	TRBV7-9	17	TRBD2	CASSPSRLAGSYNEQFF	TGTGCCAGCAGCCCATCCCGACTAGCGGGATCCTACAATGAGCAGTTCTTC
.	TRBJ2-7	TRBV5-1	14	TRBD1	CASSWRQGNYEQYF	TGCGCCAGCAGCTGGCGACAGGGGAACTACGAGCAGTACTTC
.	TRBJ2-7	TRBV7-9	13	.	CASNSGYSYEQYF	TGTGCCAGCAATAGCGGATACTCCTACGAGCAGTACTTC
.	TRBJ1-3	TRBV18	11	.	CASSPADTIYF	TGTGCCAGCTCACCTGCGGACACCATATATTTT